This T cell receptor beta chain stems from a study of cytomegalovirus exposure and HLA in healthy donors. With V trimmed by 0 bases and J by 3 bases, 0 bases remained unmatched. Germline lookup yields CDR1 SGHRS and CDR2 YFSETQ. The CDR3 is 14 amino acids. The table came from immunoSEQ multiplex PCR; TCRdb's copy has only in-frame clones and leaves some out. The table includes 150,000 to 170,000 clones, approximately 86% detected once. Study-wide results and caveats: Subsequent analysis of the approximately 110 validation repertoires found a tendency for first-cohort TCR clusters to co-occur. Reportedly, diagnosis of cytomegalovirus status by the classifier showed high specificity and sensitivity.

Worth noting for this clone: The antigen remains undetermined.

It was the approximately 130-subject validation cohort, separate from the roughly 700-subject first cohort, to which the donors belonged. The rearrangement joins TRBV5-1 to TRBJ2-3; 8 nucleotides line up with TRBD2. The receptor was isolated from a man younger than 35 in good health and CMV-seropositive. Sequencing was carried out using PBMCs. The DNA of the CDR3 is TGCGCCAGCAGCTTGGTAGCGGGGACAGATACGCAGTATTTT. This codes for CASSLVAGTDTQYF.